The present T cell receptor beta chain was sequenced within a study of blood T cell repertoires in COVID-19. Study processing details: Reference gene primers were amplified, and this amplification served to estimate nucleated cell counts. Clones were sequenced by immunoSEQ multiplex PCR, and TCRdb holds only the in-frame ones, with some missing. V, J and clone size derive from that table, while D and trimming were established from the DNA sequence. This table has 320,000 or so clones, roughly 84% appearing once. The material sequenced was PBMCs or T cells enriched from blood (not recorded which). The receptor was isolated from a woman aged 30 to 39 who had recovered from COVID-19.

The CDR3 DNA reads as TGTGCCAGCAGCTACCACGGGACATACACTGAAGCTTTCTTT. It yields the protein CASSYHGTYTEAFF. The chain carries TRBV7-9 and TRBJ1-1; D possibly corresponds to TRBD1 (6 bases). The CDR3 runs to 14 residues. Looked up from germline, CDR1 is SEHNR and CDR2 is FQNEAQ (reference sequence). V lost 4 bases, J lost 3 bases, and 12 bases lay in between.